The source of this T cell receptor (beta chain) is a study of cytomegalovirus exposure and HLA in healthy donors. In its sample, this clone was seen a few times. As yet, its antigen is unknown. Generated by immunoSEQ multiplex PCR, the TCRdb table keeps only in-frame clones and is missing some. The table lists hundreds of thousands of clones, approximately 87% of them singletons. Trimming removed 4 bases from V and 0 bases from J, with 17 bases in between. The germline V gene encodes CDR1 SGHKS and CDR2 YYEKEE (reference sequence). The CDR3 loop spans 18 amino acids. Findings and caveats of the study: It was found in a later analysis that first-cohort TCR clusters tended to co-occur in the approximately 130 validation repertoires. Among the CMV-associated chains, a few were confirmed in vitro as specific for CMV antigens. Cytomegalovirus association was listed for 150 to 200 TCR beta chains.

The chain is built from TRBV5-5 and TRBJ1-6, with TRBD1 as a possible D gene (5 bases). The sequence was collected from a woman aged 18-29 years in good health and CMV-seronegative. The source material was PBMCs. Here the CDR3 DNA reads TGTGCCAGCAGCGGGGCCCTCGGGGCCCCCTCCTATAATTCACCCCTCCACTTT. This codes for CASSGALGAPSYNSPLHF.